This passage covers 10 T cell receptor beta chains from one sample sequenced in a study of blood T cell repertoires in COVID-19. TCRdb keeps only in-frame clones here, not all; method: immunoSEQ multiplex PCR. Here the sample spans some 300,000 clones, approximately 86% being singletons. The sequencing input was peripheral blood. The source is a woman aged 50 to 65 with active or convalescent COVID-19.

The chain combines TRBV18 with TRBJ2-3; the D is unclear. Germline-derived CDR1 and CDR2 are KGHSH and LQKENI. This CDR3 has 13 residues. V lost 0 bases, J lost 5 bases, and 6 bases lay in between. The CDR3 sequence: CASSPPSQDTQYF. CDR3 nucleotides: TGTGCCAGCTCACCACCGTCCCAAGATACGCAGTATTTT.

This rearrangement joins TRBV6-6 to TRBJ1-5, with 10 positions matching TRBD1. The germline CDR1 and CDR2 sequences are MNHNY and SVGAGI (reference sequence). The J segment lost 4 bases and the V segment lost 5 bases, leaving 8 bases of the junction unmatched. This CDR3 has 16 residues. The CDR3 sequence is CASSTRTGGGNQPQHF. The CDR3 DNA sequence: TGTGCCAGCAGTACTCGGACAGGGGGGGGAAATCAGCCCCAGCATTTT.

CDR3 nucleotide sequence: TGTGCCAGCAGTGAGGGACAGGGGCCCTTCACCGGGGAGCTGTTTTTT. Protein product: CASSEGQGPFTGELFF. The chain carries TRBV2 and TRBJ2-2, with 10 bases fitting TRBD1. The germline CDR1 and CDR2 sequences are SNHLY and FYNNEI. Germline trimming cut 3 bases from V and 4 bases from J; bases unmatched to any gene: 5. This CDR3 region has 16 residues.

CDR3 nucleotides: TGTGCCAGCAGTTTATTGATCGGAGGTATCCCAGGAAACACCATATATTTT. Protein: CASSLLIGGIPGNTIYF. The V call is TRBV28, the J call TRBJ1-3; D gene ambiguous. The CDR3 is 17 amino acids. Germline CDR1 is MDHEN and CDR2 is SYDVKM. Trimming pared 1 base from V and 4 bases from J, leaving 17 bases between.

The chain has TRBV7-9 and TRBJ2-3, with a weak D call TRBD1 (5 bases). The germline V gene encodes CDR1 SEHNR and CDR2 FQNEAQ (reference sequence). The CDR3 totals 17 residues. Trimming cost V 6 bases and J 4 bases, with 23 bases left between them. CDR3 sequence: CASSLGVQVSFPDTQYF. CDR3 nucleotide sequence: TGTGCCAGCAGTCTAGGGGTACAGGTCTCATTCCCAGATACGCAGTATTTT.

This clone has only one observation. V is TRBV3-1 (or the pseudogene TRBV3-2) and J is TRBJ1-1, with D perhaps matching TRBD1 (5 bases). The CDR3 extends over 13 amino acids. Trimming took off 1 base at V and 10 bases at J, with 13 bases between the two ends. Germline CDR1 and CDR2: LGHDT and YNNKEL (reference sequence). This CDR3 is CASSQVRGWGAFF. The CDR3 nucleotides read TGTGCCAGCAGCCAAGTACGGGGGTGGGGAGCTTTCTTT.

This clone was found once. V usage is TRBV18 and J usage is TRBJ1-2, with a possible D match to TRBD1 (5 bases). In germline, CDR1 is KGHSH, CDR2 LQKENI. V gave up 2 bases and J gave up 4 bases, with 14 bases separating them. The CDR3 totals 15 residues. Here the CDR3 reads CASSPFGQGGYGYTF. The CDR3 DNA follows: TGTGCCAGCTCACCATTCGGGCAGGGTGGCTATGGCTACACCTTC.

The chain combines TRBV29-1 with TRBJ1-2; D gene uncertain. The CDR3 has 16 amino acids. V was trimmed by 3 bases and J by 5 bases, leaving 22 bases between them. Looked up from germline, CDR1 is SQVTM and CDR2 is ANQGSEA. The CDR3 spells CSVEIPAAASLYGYTF. CDR3 DNA: TGCAGCGTTGAGATCCCGGCAGCGGCAAGCCTTTATGGCTACACCTTC.

This CDR3 is CASSLGLPGQPQHF. The CDR3 DNA reads TGTGCCAGCAGCTTAGGTCTACCCGGGCAGCCCCAGCATTTT. The rearrangement links TRBV11-2 to TRBJ1-5; D not certain. The CDR3 consists of 14 residues. Looked up from germline, CDR1 is SGHAT and CDR2 is FQNNGV. Trimming took 1 base from V and 7 from J, leaving 11 bases between them.

J is TRBJ2-1 and V is TRBV7-2; D perhaps matches TRBD2 (5 bases). The CDR3 is made up of 12 amino acids. Germline loops: CDR1 SGHTA, CDR2 FQGNSA. V was clipped by 5 bases and J by 9 bases, with 11 bases between them. CDR3 coding DNA: TGTGCCAGCAGCCCTCGGACTGTTGAGCAGTTCTTC. This translates into CASSPRTVEQFF.